Following are 6 T cell receptor beta chains from one sample sequenced in a study of T cell responses to AZD1222 COVID-19 vaccine. Produced via immunoSEQ multiplex PCR; TCRdb's table is partial and in-frame only. The sample holds approximately 110,000 clones, about 91% seen once. The material sequenced was peripheral blood, taken on day 0 of AZD1222 vaccination. These receptors came from an adult in good health.

The chain employs TRBV6-2 or TRBV6-3 and TRBJ2-7, with a tentative D call TRBD2 (6 bases). Germline CDR1 and CDR2: MNHEY and SVGEGT. Deletions cut 4 bases from V and 0 bases from J, with 10 bases between. The CDR3 contains 14 residues. CDR3 sequence: CASSFRGNSYEQYF. DNA of the CDR3: TGTGCCAGCAGTTTCCGGGGGAACTCCTACGAGCAGTACTTC.

The chain joins TRBV4-2 to TRBJ2-3; D is uncertain. Germline V CDR1 and CDR2: LGHNA, YNFKEQ. This CDR3 has 14 amino acids. The V end was cut by 0 bases, the J end by 5 bases, with 9 bases between. CDR3 DNA: TGTGCCAGCAGCCAAGATCGGCGCGGAGATACGCAGTATTTT. Its protein product is CASSQDRRGDTQYF.

The chain has TRBV12-5 and TRBJ1-2, with 10 bases lining up with TRBD1. The germline gives CDR1 LGHNT, CDR2 FRNRAP. This CDR3 is built from 16 residues. Trimming cost V 0 bases and J 4 bases; bases outside gene matches: 5. CDR3 residues: CASGLVQGQGTYGYTF. The CDR3 coding sequence is TGTGCTAGTGGTTTGGTACAGGGACAGGGGACCTATGGCTACACCTTC.

This clone appeared once. The chain has TRBV5-1 and TRBJ2-2; 9 bases map to TRBD2. There are 15 residues in the CDR3. V dropped 7 bases and J dropped 2; count of bases not matched to a gene: 6. The germline V gene encodes CDR1 SGHRS and CDR2 YFSETQ. The CDR3 protein is CASGLGTSNTGELFF. In DNA, the CDR3 is TGCGCCAGCGGGTTAGGGACTAGCAACACCGGGGAGCTGTTTTTT.

J is TRBJ1-6 and V is TRBV28, with D maybe TRBD1 (6 bases). Trimming stripped 11 bases from V and 6 bases from J, with 20 bases between. The CDR3 is 15 amino acids. Germline CDR1 is MDHEN and CDR2 is SYDVKM. CDR3 region: CASSWGAQGNSPLHF. The CDR3 DNA reads as TGTGCCTCCAGTTGGGGGGCGCAAGGTAATTCACCCCTCCACTTT.

The V gene is TRBV7-2, the J gene TRBJ2-1; D gene uncertain. This CDR3 is 12 amino acids long. The V and J ends lost 6 bases and 8 bases respectively, with 11 bases between them. Germline loops: CDR1 SGHTA, CDR2 FQGNSA. The CDR3 here is CASRVLVDEQFF. In DNA form, the CDR3 reads TGTGCCAGCAGGGTCCTGGTGGATGAGCAGTTCTTC. Together with reference TRBV7-2 and TRBJ2-1, the CDR3 gives the full variable domain: GAGVSQSPSNKVTEKGKDVELRCDPISGHTALYWYRQSLGQGLEFLIYFQGNSAPDKSGLPSDRFSAERTGGSVSTLTIQRTQQEDSAVYLCASRVLVDEQFFGPGTRLTVL.